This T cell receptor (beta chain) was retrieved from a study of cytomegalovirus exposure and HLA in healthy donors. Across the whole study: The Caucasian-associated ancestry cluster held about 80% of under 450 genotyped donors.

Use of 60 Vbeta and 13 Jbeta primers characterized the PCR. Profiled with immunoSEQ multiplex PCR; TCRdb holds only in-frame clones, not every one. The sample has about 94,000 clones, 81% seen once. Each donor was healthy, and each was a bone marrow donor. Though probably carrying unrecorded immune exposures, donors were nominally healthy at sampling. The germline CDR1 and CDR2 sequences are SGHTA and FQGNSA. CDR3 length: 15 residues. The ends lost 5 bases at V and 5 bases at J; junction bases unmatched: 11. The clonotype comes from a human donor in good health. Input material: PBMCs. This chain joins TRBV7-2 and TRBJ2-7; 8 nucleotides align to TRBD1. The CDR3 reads CASSRRQGSYNEQYF. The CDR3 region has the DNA TGTGCCAGCAGCAGACGACAGGGGAGTTACAACGAGCAGTACTTC.